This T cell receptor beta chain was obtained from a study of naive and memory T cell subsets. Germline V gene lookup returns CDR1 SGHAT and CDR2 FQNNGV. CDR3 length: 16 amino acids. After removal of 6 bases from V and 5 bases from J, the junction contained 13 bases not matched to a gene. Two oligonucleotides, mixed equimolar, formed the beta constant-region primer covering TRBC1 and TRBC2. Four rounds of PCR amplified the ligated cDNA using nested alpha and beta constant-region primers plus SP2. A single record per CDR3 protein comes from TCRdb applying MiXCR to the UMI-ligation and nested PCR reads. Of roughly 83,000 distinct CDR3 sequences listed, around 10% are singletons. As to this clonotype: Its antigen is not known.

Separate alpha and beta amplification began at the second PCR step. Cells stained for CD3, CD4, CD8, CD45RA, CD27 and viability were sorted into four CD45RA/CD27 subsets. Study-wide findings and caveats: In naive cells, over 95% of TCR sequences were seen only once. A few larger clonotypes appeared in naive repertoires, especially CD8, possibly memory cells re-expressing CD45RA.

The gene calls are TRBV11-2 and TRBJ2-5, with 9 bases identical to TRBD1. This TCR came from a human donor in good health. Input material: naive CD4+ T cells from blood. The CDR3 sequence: CASSSNSGTGWETQYF. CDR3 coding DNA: TGTGCCAGCAGTTCAAACTCCGGGACAGGGTGGGAGACCCAGTACTTC.